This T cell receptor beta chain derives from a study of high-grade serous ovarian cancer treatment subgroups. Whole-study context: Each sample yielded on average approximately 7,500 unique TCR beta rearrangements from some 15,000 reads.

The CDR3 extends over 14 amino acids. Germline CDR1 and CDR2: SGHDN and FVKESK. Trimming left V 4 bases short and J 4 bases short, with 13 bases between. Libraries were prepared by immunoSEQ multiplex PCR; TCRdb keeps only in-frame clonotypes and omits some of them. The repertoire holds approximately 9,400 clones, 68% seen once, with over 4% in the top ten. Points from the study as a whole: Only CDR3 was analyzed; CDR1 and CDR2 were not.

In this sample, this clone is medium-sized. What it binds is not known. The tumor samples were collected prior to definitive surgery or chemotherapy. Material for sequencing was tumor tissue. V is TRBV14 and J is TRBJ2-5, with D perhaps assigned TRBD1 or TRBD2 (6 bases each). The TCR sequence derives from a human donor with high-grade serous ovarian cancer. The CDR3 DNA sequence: TGTGCCAGCAGCCCGGAGGGGGACGCAGAGACCCAGTACTTC. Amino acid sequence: CASSPEGDAETQYF.